These T cell receptor beta chains were read from a single sample in a study of blood T cell repertoires in COVID-19. Assay used: immunoSEQ multiplex PCR; TCRdb lists only in-frame clones, some missing. The sample holds 200,000 to 250,000 clones, about 90% seen once. The sequencing input was PBMCs or T cells enriched from blood (not recorded which). The receptors come from a man aged 25-45 years who had recovered from COVID-19. CDR3s include the opening cysteine and the closing phenylalanine or tryptophan. The D gene is left open where the match is weak. Clone size is stated in some rows and not others, as once, few, many or a class when expanded.

V gene	J gene	clone size	D gene	CDR3 protein	CDR3 DNA
TRBV4-3	TRBJ2-7	NA	TRBD2	CASSQGVRGGNYEQYF	TGCGCCAGCAGCCAAGGGGTGCGGGGGGGAAACTACGAGCAGTACTTC
TRBV6-1	TRBJ1-5	NA	NA	CASSEYSGAQPQHF	TGTGCCAGCAGTGAGTATTCAGGGGCTCAGCCCCAGCATTTT
TRBV6-5	TRBJ2-7	NA	NA	CASTRGYEQYF	TGTGCCAGCACCAGGGGATACGAGCAGTACTTC
TRBV2	TRBJ1-2	NA	NA	CASRVRAAGYTF	TGTGCCAGCAGGGTGCGGGCGGCTGGCTACACCTTC
TRBV19	TRBJ1-2	few	NA	CASSIGAITYGYTF	TGTGCCAGTAGTATAGGGGCAATTACCTATGGCTACACCTTC
TRBV12-3/TRBV12-4	TRBJ2-7	NA	NA	CASSSGMVEQYF	TGTGCCAGCAGTTCCGGGATGGTCGAGCAGTACTTC
TRBV6-5	TRBJ1-2	NA	NA	CASRRGLRPYGYTF	TGTGCCAGCAGGCGCGGTTTACGGCCCTATGGCTACACCTTC
TRBV29-1	TRBJ2-3	NA	NA	CRRAPAGRDTQYF	TGCAGAAGAGCTCCAGCGGGTAGAGATACGCAGTATTTT
TRBV11-2	TRBJ2-5	few	TRBD1	CASSTGQVQETQYF	TGTGCCAGCAGCACGGGACAGGTTCAAGAGACCCAGTACTTC
TRBV19	TRBJ1-1	NA	NA	CASSIGTPPPNTEAFF	TGTGCCAGTAGTATAGGGACACCGCCCCCGAACACTGAAGCTTTCTTT
TRBV19	TRBJ1-2	NA	NA	CASRTNQGYYGYTF	TGTGCCAGTAGGACTAACCAGGGGTACTATGGCTACACCTTC
TRBV6-2/TRBV6-3	TRBJ1-1	NA	TRBD1	CASSYSRTGVVF	TGTGCCAGCAGTTACTCGAGGACAGGGGTCGTCTTT
TRBV11-2	TRBJ2-4	NA	NA	CASSLRGGTAKNIQYF	TGTGCCAGCAGCTTACGAGGGGGAACCGCCAAAAACATTCAGTACTTC
TRBV11-3	TRBJ2-1	NA	TRBD2	CASSLDPGAGNEQFF	TGTGCCAGCAGCTTAGATCCGGGAGCGGGAAATGAGCAGTTCTTC
TRBV3-1/TRBV3-2	TRBJ1-2	NA	NA	CASSPQGLGYGYTF	TGTGCCAGCAGCCCTCAAGGACTGGGTTATGGCTACACCTTC
TRBV21-1	TRBJ2-7	NA	NA	CASSDRGREQYF	TGTGCCAGCAGCGATAGAGGTCGCGAGCAGTACTTC